A selection of T cell receptor beta chains follows, all from one sample in a study of shared clonotypes between healthy human individuals. TCRdb's copy holds only in-frame clones and misses some; the assay was immunoSEQ multiplex PCR. Of roughly 2.2 million clones listed, around 92% were seen once; the top ten hold around 0.35%. Input material: naive CD4+ T cells from PBMCs. These receptors were obtained from a man younger than 30 in good health. Some clones in this sample may be carry-over from other donors' samples. Both conserved end residues are part of each CDR3. D genes are given only for firm matches. Clone size is stated in some rows and not others, as once, few, many or a class when expanded.

v_gene: TRBV28
abundance: NA
d_gene: TRBD2
j_gene: TRBJ2-3
CDR3nt: TGTGCCAGCAGTCCCGCGGGAGGCCGCACAGATACGCAGTATTTT
CDR3aa: CASSPAGGRTDTQYF

v_gene: TRBV5-1
abundance: NA
d_gene: TRBD1
j_gene: TRBJ2-5
CDR3nt: TGCGCCAGCAGCGGGGGCAGGGGGTCGGAGACCCAGTACTTC
CDR3aa: CASSGGRGSETQYF

v_gene: TRBV5-1
abundance: NA
d_gene: NA
j_gene: TRBJ2-6
CDR3nt: TGCGCCAGCAGACCCGTGGACAGCTCTGGGGCCAACGTCCTGACTTTC
CDR3aa: CASRPVDSSGANVLTF

v_gene: TRBV9
abundance: NA
d_gene: NA
j_gene: TRBJ1-2
CDR3nt: TGTGCCAGCAGCCCCCGACAGATTTCCTATGGCTACACCTTC
CDR3aa: CASSPRQISYGYTF

v_gene: TRBV4-1
abundance: NA
d_gene: NA
j_gene: TRBJ1-5
CDR3nt: TGCGCCAGCAGCCAAGCCGGGGTGGGTAATCAGCCCCAGCATTTT
CDR3aa: CASSQAGVGNQPQHF

v_gene: TRBV7-9
abundance: few
d_gene: NA
j_gene: TRBJ1-1
CDR3nt: TGTGCCAGCAGCTTTCGGATGAACACTGAAGCTTTCTTT
CDR3aa: CASSFRMNTEAFF

v_gene: TRBV5-4
abundance: NA
d_gene: TRBD1
j_gene: TRBJ1-3
CDR3nt: TGTGCCAGCAGCTTGGGCAGGGGGCTCGAAAACACCATATATTTT
CDR3aa: CASSLGRGLENTIYF

v_gene: TRBV11-3
abundance: NA
d_gene: TRBD1
j_gene: TRBJ1-5
CDR3nt: TGTGCCAGCAGCGAAGGAGACAGGGTCAATCAGCCCCAGCATTTT
CDR3aa: CASSEGDRVNQPQHF

v_gene: TRBV6-5
abundance: NA
d_gene: NA
j_gene: TRBJ1-3
CDR3nt: TGTGCCAGCAGCAAAGGCGTCTCTGGAAACACCATATATTTT
CDR3aa: CASSKGVSGNTIYF

v_gene: TRBV5-1
abundance: NA
d_gene: NA
j_gene: TRBJ2-1
CDR3nt: TGCGCCAGCAGCTACCACAATGAGCAGTTCTTC
CDR3aa: CASSYHNEQFF

v_gene: TRBV27
abundance: few
d_gene: TRBD2
j_gene: TRBJ2-1
CDR3nt: TGTGCCAGCAGACTTAGCGGGGGCAATGAGCAGTTCTTC
CDR3aa: CASRLSGGNEQFF

v_gene: TRBV11-2
abundance: NA
d_gene: NA
j_gene: TRBJ2-7
CDR3nt: TGTGCCAGCAGCTTATTCCGTGAGTCTGGGGGGCTCGGAGTGGGCGAGCAGTACTTC
CDR3aa: CASSLFRESGGLGVGEQYF

v_gene: TRBV10-3
abundance: NA
d_gene: NA
j_gene: TRBJ2-3
CDR3nt: TGTGCCATCAGTGAGGGGGGATCCACAGATACGCAGTATTTT
CDR3aa: CAISEGGSTDTQYF

v_gene: TRBV2
abundance: NA
d_gene: NA
j_gene: TRBJ1-1
CDR3nt: TGTGCCAGCAGTGTCTCAGGGTTTACTGAAGCTTTCTTT
CDR3aa: CASSVSGFTEAFF

v_gene: TRBV5-1
abundance: NA
d_gene: NA
j_gene: TRBJ1-1
CDR3nt: TGCGCCAGCAGCTCGGACGGAAAGAACACTGAAGCTTTCTTT
CDR3aa: CASSSDGKNTEAFF

v_gene: TRBV11-3
abundance: NA
d_gene: TRBD2
j_gene: TRBJ2-5
CDR3nt: TGTGCCAGCAGCCGTTCGGCGGGGGGTCTCTCCGAGACCCAGTACTTC
CDR3aa: CASSRSAGGLSETQYF

v_gene: TRBV7-9
abundance: NA
d_gene: NA
j_gene: TRBJ2-1
CDR3nt: TGTGCCAGCAGCCCTCCTGGGCTGGACAATGAGCAGTTCTTC
CDR3aa: CASSPPGLDNEQFF

v_gene: TRBV5-1
abundance: NA
d_gene: TRBD2
j_gene: TRBJ2-7
CDR3nt: TGCGCCAGCAGCTTTAATGCGGGAGGGTCCTACGAGCAGTACTTC
CDR3aa: CASSFNAGGSYEQYF

v_gene: TRBV5-1
abundance: NA
d_gene: NA
j_gene: TRBJ1-1
CDR3nt: TGCGCCAGCAGCTTTCCGAACACTGAAGCTTTCTTT
CDR3aa: CASSFPNTEAFF

v_gene: TRBV4-3
abundance: NA
d_gene: NA
j_gene: TRBJ2-7
CDR3nt: TGCGCCAGCAGCCAAGATCTGGCCAGGGGCTACGAGCAGTACTTC
CDR3aa: CASSQDLARGYEQYF

v_gene: TRBV18
abundance: NA
d_gene: NA
j_gene: TRBJ1-2
CDR3nt: TGTGCCAGCTCACCACCCCCTGGGAACTATGGCTACACCTTC
CDR3aa: CASSPPPGNYGYTF

v_gene: TRBV7-2
abundance: NA
d_gene: NA
j_gene: TRBJ1-4
CDR3nt: TGTGCCAGCAGCTTAGACTGGCAGTCCGCAACTAATGAAAAACTGTTTTTT
CDR3aa: CASSLDWQSATNEKLFF

v_gene: TRBV27
abundance: NA
d_gene: TRBD1
j_gene: TRBJ2-1
CDR3nt: TGTGCCAGCAGTCCACAGACAGGGGGGCCCTACAATGAGCAGTTCTTC
CDR3aa: CASSPQTGGPYNEQFF

v_gene: TRBV11-2
abundance: NA
d_gene: NA
j_gene: TRBJ2-5
CDR3nt: TGTGCCAGCACCCAGAGACTTGAAGAGACCCAGTACTTC
CDR3aa: CASTQRLEETQYF

v_gene: TRBV19
abundance: NA
d_gene: TRBD2
j_gene: TRBJ2-1
CDR3nt: TGTGCCAGTAGTGGGACTAGCGCCGAGCAAGGGAATGAGCAGTTCTTC
CDR3aa: CASSGTSAEQGNEQFF